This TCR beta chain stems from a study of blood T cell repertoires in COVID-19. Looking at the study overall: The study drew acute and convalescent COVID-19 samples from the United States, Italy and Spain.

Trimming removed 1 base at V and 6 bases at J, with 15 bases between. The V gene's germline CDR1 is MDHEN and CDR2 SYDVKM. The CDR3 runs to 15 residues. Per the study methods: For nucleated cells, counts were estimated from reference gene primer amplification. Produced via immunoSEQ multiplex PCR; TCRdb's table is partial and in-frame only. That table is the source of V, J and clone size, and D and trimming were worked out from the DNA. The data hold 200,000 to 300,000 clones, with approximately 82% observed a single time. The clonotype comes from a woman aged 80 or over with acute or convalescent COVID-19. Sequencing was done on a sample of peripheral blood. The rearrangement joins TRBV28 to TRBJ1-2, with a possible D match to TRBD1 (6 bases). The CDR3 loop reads CASSLSGGRVDGYTF. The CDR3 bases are TGTGCCAGCAGTTTATCTGGGGGCCGCGTAGATGGCTACACCTTC.